Following are 20 T cell receptor beta chains from one sample sequenced in a study of vaccination effects on CD4 cells after COVID-19. Antigen-specific CD4+ T cell clonotypes were called by their expansion after viral peptide-pool culture in ViraFEST. Following culture for around 10 days, CD4+ T cells were isolated. Each participant was administered two doses of either the BNT162b2 or the mRNA-1273 vaccine. Only in-frame clones appear in the TCRdb table, and some are missing; sequencing was by immunoSEQ multiplex PCR. This table holds tens of thousands of clones, about three quarters found once. Their target antigens are unknown. Sample: CD4+ T cells from PBMCs cultured with HCoV-229E spike peptides, taken after COVID-19 vaccination. Receptors originate from a human donor who received a COVID-19 vaccine.

The J gene is TRBJ1-4, the V gene TRBV5-8, with TRBD1 matching over 8 bases. Germline V CDR1 and CDR2: SGHTS, YDEGEE. The CDR3 spans 14 residues. The J segment lost 11 bases and the V segment lost 4 bases, leaving 10 bases of the junction unmatched. This chain's CDR3 is CASSIDRGLGKLFF. CDR3 nucleotides: TGTGCCAGCAGCATAGACAGGGGTTTGGGGAAACTGTTTTTT.

This clone was recorded once. The chain couples TRBV28 to TRBJ2-5; D is ambiguous. The ends were cut back, 10 bases at V and 2 bases at J, with 17 bases in the middle. There are 14 residues in the CDR3. Germline V lookup: CDR1 MDHEN, CDR2 SYDVKM. As DNA, the CDR3 is TGTGCCACCGAAGACACGACTGATCAAGAGACCCAGTACTTC. Residues: CATEDTTDQETQYF.

This clone was seen only a few times. The V call is TRBV3-1 (or the pseudogene TRBV3-2), the J call TRBJ2-2, with D uncertain. V shed 4 bases and J shed 6 bases, with 12 bases lying between them. The CDR3 loop spans 14 amino acids. Germline CDR1 reads LGHDT; CDR2 reads YNNKEL (reference sequence). CDR3 in amino acids: CASSLRTAPGELFF. The CDR3 region has the DNA TGTGCCAGCAGCCTTCGAACTGCGCCCGGGGAGCTGTTTTTT.

The gene calls are TRBV6-5 and TRBJ1-2; D is uncertain. Trimming shortened V by 7 bases and J by 2 bases, and 5 bases separated the two germline ends. Germline values: CDR1 MNHEY, CDR2 SVGAGI. The CDR3 runs to 11 residues. The CDR3 region is CASNTNYGYTF. Written as DNA, the CDR3 is TGTGCCAGCAACACCAACTATGGCTACACCTTC.

This clone has only a few counts. The chain carries TRBV10-1 and TRBJ1-5; no clear D. This CDR3 is 13 amino acids long. Germline assignment: CDR1 WNHNN and CDR2 SYGVQD (reference sequence). The V end was cut by 6 bases, the J end by 7 bases, with 13 bases between. The chain's CDR3 is CASSYDMNQPQHF. The CDR3 coding sequence is TGCGCCAGCAGCTACGACATGAACCAGCCCCAGCATTTT.

The V and J genes are TRBV10-1 and TRBJ2-1, with no clear D. Germline V CDR1 and CDR2: WNHNN, SYGVQD (reference sequence). The CDR3 has 13 amino acids. Deletions cut 3 bases from V and 6 bases from J, with 9 bases between. CDR3 sequence: CASSDAPSNEQFF. Here the CDR3 DNA reads TGCGCCAGCAGTGACGCGCCGTCCAATGAGCAGTTCTTC.

J is TRBJ2-2 and V is TRBV13; 7 nucleotides line up with TRBD1. The junction had 6 bases not matched to a gene; V was cut back by 3 bases and J by 5 bases. Germline CDR1 and CDR2: PRHDT and FYEKMQ (reference sequence). The CDR3 has 15 residues. This chain's CDR3 is CASSFPGQTTGELFF. CDR3 DNA sequence: TGTGCCAGCAGCTTTCCGGGACAGACTACCGGGGAGCTGTTTTTT.

This clone has only a few counts. This chain links TRBV11-3 with TRBJ1-5, with a tentative D call TRBD1 (6 bases). The CDR3 extends over 12 amino acids. V gave up 2 bases and J gave up 8 bases, with 7 bases separating them. Germline V lookup: CDR1 SGHNT, CDR2 YENEEA. Here the CDR3 DNA reads TGTGCCAGCAGCTTAAACAGGGAGCCCCAGCATTTT. Translating gives CASSLNREPQHF.

This sequence joins TRBV2 and TRBJ1-6, with D hard to call. The CDR3 spans 13 residues. V gave up 4 bases and J gave up 7 bases, with 8 bases separating them. CDR1 and CDR2 (germline): SNHLY, FYNNEI. CDR3 DNA sequence: TGTGCCAGCAGTGTTGACGGAAATTCACCCCTCCACTTT. Amino acid sequence: CASSVDGNSPLHF.

Only a few counts were recorded for this clone. An end of the junction does not agree with germline; a read error may underlie this. V gene TRBV28 combines with J gene TRBJ1-5, with 10 bases that match TRBD1. This CDR3 has 14 amino acids. Germline V CDR1 and CDR2: MDHEN, SYDVKM. The CDR3 is CASSFIGPGQGFQF. CDR3 coding DNA: TGTGCCAGCAGCTTTATCGGACCGGGACAGGGGTTTCAGTTT.

The chain employs TRBV5-5 and TRBJ2-7, with D perhaps TRBD1 (6 bases). The CDR3 is made up of 12 amino acids. Germline V gene sequence: CDR1 SGHKS, CDR2 YYEKEE (reference sequence). Trimming removed 8 bases at V and 3 bases at J, with 12 bases between. The CDR3 sequence: CASLGQNYEQYV. The CDR3 DNA is TGTGCCAGTCTTGGACAGAACTACGAGCAGTACGTC.

The chain couples TRBV5-1 to TRBJ2-3, with D tentatively TRBD2 (7 bases). The CDR3 is made up of 17 amino acids. The germline V and J ends were trimmed by 0 bases and 5 bases, with 19 bases remaining between them. The V gene's germline CDR1 is SGHRS and CDR2 YFSETQ. The CDR3 sequence: CASSLEPRGAGKDTQYF. The CDR3 DNA sequence: TGCGCCAGCAGCTTGGAACCTCGGGGGGCCGGGAAAGATACGCAGTATTTT.

The chain recombines TRBV5-1 with TRBJ2-3, with 7 bases matching TRBD1. This CDR3 is 12 amino acids long. Germline V gives CDR1 SGHRS, CDR2 YFSETQ. The ends lost 4 bases at V and 9 bases at J; junction bases unmatched: 5. CDR3 nucleotides: TGCGCCAGCAGCAGGGACAGAGGCACGCAGTATTTT. Amino acid sequence: CASSRDRGTQYF.

This clone has only one observation. The V and J genes are TRBV6-5 and TRBJ1-2; no firm D call. V was shortened by 6 bases and J by 1 base, with 6 bases between the two germline ends. This CDR3 region has 12 residues. From germline, CDR1 is MNHEY and CDR2 SVGAGI. As DNA, the CDR3 is TGTGCCAGCAGGGGCGGTAACTATGGCTACACCTTC. It yields the protein CASRGGNYGYTF.

The chain carries TRBV7-2 and TRBJ1-2; D is ambiguous. Trimming cost V 3 bases and J 4 bases, with 9 bases left between them. This CDR3 is 13 amino acids long. Germline V gene sequence: CDR1 SGHTA, CDR2 FQGNSA. Written as DNA, the CDR3 is TGTGCCAGCAGCTTTGACGGTAGCTATGGCTACACCTTC. Translation: CASSFDGSYGYTF.

This chain uses TRBV10-1 with TRBJ2-3; no reliable D call. Trimming took 8 bases from V and 0 from J, leaving 9 bases between them. CDR1 is WNHNN, CDR2 SYGVQD, per germline (reference sequence). The CDR3 has 13 amino acids. As DNA, the CDR3 is TGCGCCAGCTGGACGGTAAGCACAGATACGCAGTATTTT. It yields the protein CASWTVSTDTQYF.

The V call is TRBV19, the J call TRBJ2-4, with 12 nucleotides matching TRBD1. The CDR3 loop spans 15 amino acids. Germline values: CDR1 LNHDA, CDR2 SQIVND (reference sequence). After removal of 4 bases from V and 7 bases from J, the junction contained 5 bases not matched to a gene. Written as DNA, the CDR3 is TGTGCCAGTAGTACGGGACAGGGGGCGGGGAACATTCAGTACTTC. Protein product: CASSTGQGAGNIQYF.

The rearrangement uses TRBV7-9 and TRBJ1-4; TRBD1 aligns across 8 bases. This CDR3 spans 14 amino acids. Trimming at V came to 5 bases and at J to 8 bases, leaving 7 bases not matched to a gene. Germline V gene sequence: CDR1 SEHNR, CDR2 FQNEAQ (reference sequence). CDR3 nucleotide sequence: TGTGCCAGCAGCATCCAGGGGGCAGGGGAAAAACTGTTTTTT. Translated, it gives CASSIQGAGEKLFF.

The chain employs TRBV7-5 and TRBJ2-7; TRBD2 is the table's D call, not checked against the DNA. TRBV7-5 is reported as a pseudogene. There are 14 residues in the CDR3. This CDR3 is CARSPEKRVREQYV. The CDR3 DNA is TGTGCCAGAAGCCCGGAGAAGCGGGTCAGAGAGCAGTACGTC.

This rearrangement joins TRBV2 to TRBJ1-2; possible D gene TRBD1, 5 bases. The CDR3 is 15 amino acids. CDR1 is SNHLY and CDR2 is FYNNEI in the germline V gene. V lost 2 bases and J lost 4, with 14 bases in between. The CDR3 region has the DNA TGTGCCAGCAGTGAACGGAGGGGACCTTCCTATGGCTACACCTTC. This sequence encodes CASSERRGPSYGYTF. The whole variable domain, remainder taken from reference TRBV2 and TRBJ1-2, is EPEVTQTPSHQVTQMGQEVILRCVPISNHLYFYWYRQILGQKVEFLVSFYNNEISEKSEIFDDQFSVERPDGSNFTLKIRSTKLEDSAMYFCASSERRGPSYGYTFGSGTRLTVV.